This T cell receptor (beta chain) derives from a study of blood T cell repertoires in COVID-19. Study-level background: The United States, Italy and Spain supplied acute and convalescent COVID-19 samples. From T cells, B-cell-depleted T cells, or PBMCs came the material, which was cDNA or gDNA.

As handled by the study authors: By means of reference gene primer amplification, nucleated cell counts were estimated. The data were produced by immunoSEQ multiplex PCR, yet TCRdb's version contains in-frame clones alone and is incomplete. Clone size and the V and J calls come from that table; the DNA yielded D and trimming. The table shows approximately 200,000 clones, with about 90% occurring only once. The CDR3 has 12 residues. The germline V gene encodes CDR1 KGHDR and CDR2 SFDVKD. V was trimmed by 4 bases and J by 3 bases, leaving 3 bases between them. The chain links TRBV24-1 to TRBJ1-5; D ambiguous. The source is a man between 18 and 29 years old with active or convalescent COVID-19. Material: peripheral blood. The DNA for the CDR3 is TGTGCCACCAGTGACTACAATCAGCCCCAGCATTTT. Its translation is CATSDYNQPQHF.